This T cell receptor (beta chain) is drawn from a study of identical twins. Whole-study findings and limits: Where beta out-of-frame sequences were concerned, excess twin sharing was weaker.

From the 5' RACE reads, TCRdb called clonotypes with MiXCR, one entry per CDR3 protein. The data hold 1.5 million to 2 million distinct CDR3 sequences, with less than 35% observed a single time. Regarding this clonotype: The antigen is undetermined.

CDR3 size: 15 residues. Germline values: CDR1 LGHDT, CDR2 YNNKEL (reference sequence). Trimming cost V 1 base and J 2 bases; bases outside gene matches: 1. Sequenced sample: cord blood. The chain joins TRBV3-1 to TRBJ2-1; TRBD2 agrees at 8 bases. The sequence was obtained from a newborn girl in good health. In DNA, the CDR3 is TGTGCCAGCAGCCAAGGAGCGGGGGCCTACAATGAGCAGTTCTTC. Protein sequence: CASSQGAGAYNEQFF.